The T cell receptor beta chain described here comes from a study of shared clonotypes between healthy human individuals. V lost 2 bases to trimming and J lost 2 bases, with 12 bases between them. Germline V gene sequence: CDR1 MNHEY, CDR2 SVGAGI. This CDR3 is built from 16 residues. Replicate PCRs from sorted subsets contained approximately 220 ng DNA, which is some 32,000 T cell genomes. In the original processing: As immunoSEQ supplied junction-only sequences (without quality scores), filtering differed. TCRdb's copy holds only in-frame clones and misses some; the assay was immunoSEQ multiplex PCR. V, J and clone size were drawn from that table, and D and trimming were deduced from the DNA. The table lists approximately 2.1 million clones, 90% to 95% of them singletons. In the CD4+ fraction, cells were divided into CD45RA+ naive and CD45RA-negative memory subsets.

The V gene is TRBV6-5, the J gene TRBJ2-2; D possibly corresponds to TRBD2 (5 bases). The TCR originated in a man in his late teens or twenties in good health. Some clones in this sample may be carry-over from other donors' samples. Sample: naive CD4+ T cells from PBMCs. The subset: CD45RA+ positively selected. CDR3 DNA: TGTGCCAGCAGTTACCTGCTAGCTTCTAACACCGGGGAGCTGTTTTTT. Encoded protein: CASSYLLASNTGELFF.